These 25 T cell receptor beta chains originate from one sample sequenced in a study of blood T cell repertoires in COVID-19. The protocol was immunoSEQ multiplex PCR, while the TCRdb copy is restricted to in-frame clones and leaves out a portion. The sample gives over 150,000 clones, less than 90% of which show up once; about 6.5% is in the top ten. Sequenced input: PBMCs or T cells enriched from blood (not recorded which). The receptors derive from a woman aged 45-60 years who had recovered from COVID-19.

The gene calls are TRBV6-5 and TRBJ1-2, with 9 bases matching TRBD1. From germline, CDR1 is MNHEY and CDR2 SVGAGI. The V gene end was trimmed by 2 bases and the J gene end by 4 bases; junction bases not matched to a gene: 2. The CDR3 has 14 amino acids. The CDR3 sequence is CASSYTGGIYGYTF. CDR3 DNA sequence: TGTGCCAGCAGTTACACAGGGGGCATCTATGGCTACACCTTC.

The chain uses TRBV2 and TRBJ1-3; unclear D gene. Germline V gene lookup returns CDR1 SNHLY and CDR2 FYNNEI. V gave up 4 bases and J gave up 0 bases, with 13 bases separating them. The CDR3 is 16 amino acids. The CDR3, as DNA: TGTGCCAGCAGTGGGGGAGGCCGAATCTCTGGAAACACCATATATTTT. Amino acid sequence: CASSGGGRISGNTIYF.

This chain links TRBV7-8 with TRBJ2-3; TRBD2 might be the D (6 bases). This CDR3 is built from 15 residues. In germline, CDR1 is SGHVS, CDR2 FQNEAQ. Trimming cost V 3 bases and J 0 bases, with 10 bases left between them. The CDR3 DNA reads as TGTGCCAGCAGCTTGGGAGGCATAAGCACAGATACGCAGTATTTT. Its protein product is CASSLGGISTDTQYF. Drawing the rest from reference TRBV7-8 and TRBJ2-3, the complete variable domain is GAGVSQSPRYKVAKRGQDVALRCDPISGHVSLFWYQQALGQGPEFLTYFQNEAQLDKSGLPSDRFFAERPEGSVSTLKIQRTQQEDSAVYLCASSLGGISTDTQYFGPGTRLTVL.

The chain carries TRBV7-9 and TRBJ1-2, with 9 positions matching TRBD1. The length of the CDR3 is 15 residues. The V and J ends lost 1 base and 7 bases, in that order; junction bases with no gene match: 7. Germline V lookup: CDR1 SEHNR, CDR2 FQNEAQ (reference sequence). The CDR3 nucleotides are TGTGCCAGCAGCTTAGTCCCCACAGGGGGCTCTGGCTACACCTTC. It is translated as CASSLVPTGGSGYTF.

The gene calls are TRBV3-1 (or the pseudogene TRBV3-2) and TRBJ2-7; 13 bases are a match to TRBD2. The CDR3 totals 16 residues. Germline V gene sequence: CDR1 LGHDT, CDR2 YNNKEL (reference sequence). The trim removed 4 bases at V and 1 base at J, leaving 4 bases unmatched. The CDR3 spells CASSLGTSGTSYEQYF. For the CDR3, the DNA is TGTGCCAGCAGCCTGGGGACTAGCGGGACTTCCTACGAGCAGTACTTC.

The chain carries TRBV7-9 and TRBJ2-3; 7 bases match TRBD2. Germline CDR1 SEHNR, CDR2 FQNEAQ (reference sequence). V lost 5 bases to trimming and J lost 2 bases; unmatched junction nucleotides: 7. The CDR3 contains 15 residues. Written as DNA, the CDR3 is TGTGCCAGCAGCCGCCTAGCGGTCAACACAGATACGCAGTATTTT. Its protein is CASSRLAVNTDTQYF.

This clone appeared once. The rearrangement uses TRBV18 and TRBJ1-1, with 10 bases identical to TRBD1. CDR3 length: 13 residues. V shed 5 bases and J 4 bases; nucleotides not matched to a gene: 1. Germline lookup yields CDR1 KGHSH and CDR2 LQKENI. CDR3 sequence (DNA): TGTGCCAGCTCAGGACAGGGGGGCACTGAAGCTTTCTTT. This codes for CASSGQGGTEAFF.

V gene TRBV2 combines with J gene TRBJ2-1; a weak D match, TRBD1 (5 bases). Looked up from germline, CDR1 is SNHLY and CDR2 is FYNNEI. V lost 7 bases to trimming and J lost 7 bases, with 5 bases between them. The CDR3 consists of 10 residues. CDR3 residues: CASTGNEQFF. CDR3 DNA sequence: TGTGCCAGCACAGGGAATGAGCAGTTCTTC.

The chain joins TRBV7-2 to TRBJ2-4; D ambiguous. The CDR3 length is 14 residues. Germline CDR1 and CDR2: SGHTA and FQGNSA. Trimming cost V 3 bases and J 3 bases, with 9 bases left between them. The CDR3 DNA sequence: TGTGCCAGCAGCTTGGTATTCGGCAAAAACATTCAGTACTTC. This gives the protein CASSLVFGKNIQYF.

V gene TRBV18 combines with J gene TRBJ2-3; 10 bases are shared with TRBD2. Germline V gene sequence: CDR1 KGHSH, CDR2 LQKENI. V was pared by 3 bases and J by 2 bases, with 5 bases of the junction left unmatched. The CDR3 contains 16 residues. CDR3 DNA: TGTGCCAGCTCACCGCCACTAGCGGGGTCCACAGATACGCAGTATTTT. This sequence encodes CASSPPLAGSTDTQYF.

This clone came up once. The genes are TRBV28 and TRBJ2-7; 10 bases fit TRBD1. This CDR3 comprises 14 residues. CDR1 MDHEN and CDR2 SYDVKM come from the germline V gene. Unmatched junction bases numbered 7, after V lost 6 bases and J lost 5 bases. The CDR3 bases are TGTGCCAGCAGGGCAGACAGGGGGCTCCACGAGCAGTACTTC. Amino acids: CASRADRGLHEQYF.

The V gene is TRBV5-5, the J gene TRBJ1-1; D not resolved. The germline V gene encodes CDR1 SGHKS and CDR2 YYEKEE (reference sequence). V lost 5 bases and J lost 6, with 17 bases in between. The CDR3 runs 14 residues. CDR3 sequence reads: CASRLTWERPEAFF. The CDR3 coding sequence is TGTGCCAGCAGACTGACATGGGAGAGACCTGAAGCTTTCTTT.

This clone was seen at least ten times. The genes are TRBV10-2 and TRBJ1-1, with D maybe TRBD1 (5 bases). CDR1 and CDR2 (germline): WSHSY, SAAADI. The CDR3 is 15 amino acids. The germline V and J ends were trimmed by 8 bases and 1 base, with 17 bases remaining between them. CDR3 protein: CASSQGSGWNTEAFF. Written as DNA, the CDR3 is TGCGCCAGCTCCCAGGGTTCCGGGTGGAACACTGAAGCTTTCTTT.

The V gene is TRBV7-9, the J gene TRBJ2-1; no firm D call. The CDR3 length is 14 residues. V lost 0 bases and J lost 8, with 11 bases in between. From germline, CDR1 is SEHNR and CDR2 FQNEAQ (reference sequence). The CDR3 DNA reads as TGTGCCAGCAGCTTAGCGGTAGTCATCCATGAGCAGTTCTTC. Encoded protein: CASSLAVVIHEQFF.

This clone was found once. The V call is TRBV9, the J call TRBJ1-2, with D possibly being TRBD1 (5 bases). This CDR3 has 13 residues. From germline, CDR1 is SGDLS and CDR2 YYNGEE. Trimming pared 0 bases from V and 2 bases from J, leaving 5 bases between. The CDR3 bases are TGTGCCAGCAGCGTAGGGGGCAACTATGGCTACACCTTC. Its translation is CASSVGGNYGYTF.

The CDR3 spells CASDQDYLNFEQFF. Here the CDR3 DNA reads TGTGCCAGCGATCAGGACTACCTCAATTTTGAGCAGTTCTTC. The chain is built from TRBV2 and TRBJ2-1; TRBD2 is a possible D gene (6 bases). The CDR3 is 14 amino acids. CDR1 is SNHLY, CDR2 FYNNEI, per germline. Deletions cut 8 bases from V and 9 bases from J, with 20 bases between.

This rearrangement joins TRBV11-3 to TRBJ2-2; D ambiguous. The CDR3 is 15 amino acids. Germline assignment: CDR1 SGHNT and CDR2 YENEEA. Trimming pared 5 bases from V and 0 bases from J, leaving 10 bases between. CDR3 sequence: CASSPAEANTGELFF. The CDR3 region has the DNA TGTGCCAGCAGCCCGGCGGAAGCGAACACCGGGGAGCTGTTTTTT.

The chain is built from TRBV28 and TRBJ1-1; 9 positions agree with TRBD1. Germline V gene data show CDR1 as MDHEN and CDR2 as SYDVKM. V was pared by 4 bases and J by 3 bases, with 9 bases of the junction left unmatched. The CDR3 runs to 16 residues. As DNA, the CDR3 is TGTGCCAGCAGTTCGTCCGGGGGACAGGGCCACACTGAAGCTTTCTTT. It codes for CASSSSGGQGHTEAFF.

The rearrangement links TRBV28 to TRBJ2-1, with TRBD2 matching over 14 bases. The germline V gene has CDR1 MDHEN and CDR2 SYDVKM. This CDR3 has 15 residues. Trimming removed 5 bases from V and 13 bases from J; junction bases left unmatched: 10. The DNA of the CDR3 is TGTGCCAGCAGTCCCGGAGGGACTAGCGGGAGCCAACAGTTCTTC. Its translation: CASSPGGTSGSQQFF.

This clone was observed a few times. This chain connects TRBV28 to TRBJ1-4, with 8 bases identical to TRBD1. V was pared by 5 bases and J by 8 bases, with 10 bases of the junction left unmatched. Germline assignment: CDR1 MDHEN and CDR2 SYDVKM. This CDR3 spans 15 amino acids. The CDR3 is CASSNPTGGKEKLFF. For the CDR3, the DNA is TGTGCCAGCAGTAACCCTACAGGGGGAAAGGAAAAACTGTTTTTT. Full variable domain (outside the CDR3, taken from reference TRBV28 and TRBJ1-4): DVKVTQSSRYLVKRTGEKVFLECVQDMDHENMFWYRQDPGLGLRLIYFSYDVKMKEKGDIPEGYSVSREKKERFSLILESASTNQTSMYLCASSNPTGGKEKLFFGSGTQLSVL.

This chain joins TRBV25-1 and TRBJ1-4, with D perhaps matching TRBD1 (5 bases). Trimming removed 8 bases at V and 4 bases at J, with 20 bases between. The CDR3 length is 16 residues. Germline V CDR1 and CDR2: MGHDK, SYGVNS. The CDR3 coding sequence is TGTGCCAGCGCCCGCGGGCTAGGGACTGGTAATGAAAAACTGTTTTTT. It yields the protein CASARGLGTGNEKLFF.

J is TRBJ1-1 and V is TRBV28; D remains ambiguous. This CDR3 has 15 residues. Trimming cost V 5 bases and J 3 bases, with 16 bases left between them. Germline V CDR1 and CDR2: MDHEN, SYDVKM. The CDR3 protein is CASSGVGRRDTEAFF. CDR3 sequence (DNA): TGTGCCAGCAGTGGGGTTGGGCGGAGGGACACTGAAGCTTTCTTT.

DNA of the CDR3: TGTGCCAGCAGCTTAGTCCAGGGGTACTACGAGCAGTACTTC. It is translated as CASSLVQGYYEQYF. This chain links TRBV7-2 with TRBJ2-7; tentatively, D is TRBD1 (6 bases). The germline V gene has CDR1 SGHTA and CDR2 FQGNSA. The CDR3 totals 14 residues. Trimming removed 1 base from V and 3 bases from J, with 10 bases in between.

The chain uses TRBV2 and TRBJ1-4; TRBD1 aligns across 8 bases. Losses at the gene ends were 2 bases for V and 8 bases for J; bases not matched to a gene: 7. Per the germline V gene, CDR1 is SNHLY and CDR2 is FYNNEI. The CDR3 length is 15 residues. CDR3 in amino acids: CASSEFQGAGEKLFF. The DNA of the CDR3 is TGTGCCAGCAGTGAATTTCAGGGGGCGGGGGAAAAACTGTTTTTT. The whole variable domain, filled in from reference TRBV2 and TRBJ1-4, reads EPEVTQTPSHQVTQMGQEVILRCVPISNHLYFYWYRQILGQKVEFLVSFYNNEISEKSEIFDDQFSVERPDGSNFTLKIRSTKLEDSAMYFCASSEFQGAGEKLFFGSGTQLSVL.

CDR3 residues: CASSPGQKVYEQYF. Written as DNA, the CDR3 is TGTGCCAGCAGCCCGGGACAGAAAGTCTACGAGCAGTACTTC. V usage is TRBV25-1 and J usage is TRBJ2-7, with TRBD1 matching over 7 bases. The CDR3 is made up of 14 amino acids. The V gene end was trimmed by 6 bases and the J gene end by 3 bases; junction bases not matched to a gene: 8. CDR1 is MGHDK and CDR2 is SYGVNS in the germline V gene.